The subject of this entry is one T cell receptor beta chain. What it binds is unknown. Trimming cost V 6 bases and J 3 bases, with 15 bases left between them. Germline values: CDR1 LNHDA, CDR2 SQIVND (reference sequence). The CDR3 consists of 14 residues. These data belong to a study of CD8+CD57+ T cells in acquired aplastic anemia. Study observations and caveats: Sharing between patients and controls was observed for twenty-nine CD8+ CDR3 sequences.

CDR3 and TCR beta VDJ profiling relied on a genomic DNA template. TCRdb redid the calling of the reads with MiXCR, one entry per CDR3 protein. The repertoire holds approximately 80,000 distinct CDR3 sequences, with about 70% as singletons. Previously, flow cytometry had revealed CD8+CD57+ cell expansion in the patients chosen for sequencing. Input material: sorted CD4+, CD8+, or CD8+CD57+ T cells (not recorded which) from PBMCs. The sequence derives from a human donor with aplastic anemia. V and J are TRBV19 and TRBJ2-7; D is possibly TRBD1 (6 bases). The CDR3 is CASRGAGSNYEQYF. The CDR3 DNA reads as TGTGCCAGTAGGGGGGCAGGCTCAAACTACGAGCAGTACTTC.